The rows below give T cell receptor beta chains drawn from one sample of a study of blood T cell repertoires in COVID-19. Libraries were prepared by immunoSEQ multiplex PCR; TCRdb keeps only in-frame clonotypes and omits some of them. The repertoire holds around 300,000 clones, with 87% as singletons. Source material: peripheral blood. These receptors were collected from a man between 18 and 35 years old with active or convalescent COVID-19. CDR3s include the opening cysteine and the closing phenylalanine or tryptophan. A D gene is named only where the DNA matches it firmly. Expanded clones are given a class, and other clones once, few, many or no size at all.

TRBJ2-7,.,TRBV28,few,16,TGTGCCAGCAGTCAAACGGGAGCGATGAGCTCCTACGAGCAGTACTTC,CASSQTGAMSSYEQYF
TRBJ1-5,TRBD1,TRBV28,.,16,TGTGCCAGCAGTTGGGACAGGGCATTGGGAAATCAGCCCCAGCATTTT,CASSWDRALGNQPQHF
TRBJ2-5,.,TRBV2,.,14,TGTGCCAGCAGTCAAAGTCGAATGGAGGAGACCCAGTACTTC,CASSQSRMEETQYF
TRBJ1-1,.,TRBV11-2,.,15,TGTGCCAGCAGCTTAGTCCCGACAGGCAACACTGAAGCTTTCTTT,CASSLVPTGNTEAFF
TRBJ2-2,TRBD2,TRBV27,.,16,TGTGCCAGCACCCGAGGAGCGGGAGGGCTTATCGGGGAGCTGTTTTTT,CASTRGAGGLIGELFF
TRBJ1-6,TRBD1,TRBV7-9,.,15,TGTGCCAGCAGCTCTAGGACAGGAGGTTCTTCACCCCTCCACTTT,CASSSRTGGSSPLHF
TRBJ2-3,TRBD2,TRBV7-8,.,16,TGTGCCAGCAGCTTATGGGCGGGGGGCCTTCCAGATACGCAGTATTTT,CASSLWAGGLPDTQYF
TRBJ2-7,.,TRBV5-1,once,13,TGCGCCAGCAGCCTCGAGGGACTCGACGAGCAGTACTTC,CASSLEGLDEQYF
TRBJ2-5,.,TRBV10-3,.,13,TGTGCCATCCGTACACAGGGAATGGAGACCCAGTACTTC,CAIRTQGMETQYF
TRBJ1-5,.,TRBV28,.,15,TGTGCCAGCCGATCACAACAGGGAAGTAATCAGCCCCAGCATTTT,CASRSQQGSNQPQHF
TRBJ1-6,.,TRBV11-2,.,14,TGTGCCAGCAGCACCGGGAATTGGAATTCACCCCTCCACTTT,CASSTGNWNSPLHF
TRBJ2-2,TRBD2,TRBV2,.,16,TGTGCCAGCAGTGGGAGACTAGCGGAAAACCTCGGGGAGCTGTTTTTT,CASSGRLAENLGELFF
TRBJ2-1,.,TRBV25-1,.,14,TGTGCCAGCACGAGCGGGCCCCCCTACAATGAGCAGTTCTTC,CASTSGPPYNEQFF
TRBJ1-4,.,TRBV4-3,.,16,TGCGCCAGCAGCCAAGCGATCTGGGGGCTAAATGAAAAACTGTTTTTT,CASSQAIWGLNEKLFF
TRBJ2-7,.,TRBV5-6,.,13,TGTGCCAGCAGTCCTACAGGGATCCACGAGCAGTACTTC,CASSPTGIHEQYF
TRBJ1-2,.,TRBV2,.,13,TGTGCCAGCAGTGAGGGCGGGGTTAGGGGCTACACCTTC,CASSEGGVRGYTF
TRBJ2-5,.,TRBV4-1,.,14,TGCGCCATCTGGAGGGGGCGGGGGGCGGAGACCCAGTACTTC,CAIWRGRGAETQYF
TRBJ2-1,.,TRBV2,few,13,TGTGCCAGCAGTGAAGCTCGGAGACTAGGGCTGTTCTTC,CASSEARRLGLFF
TRBJ2-2,TRBD2,TRBV24-1,once,14,TGTGCCACCAGCCTAGCGGCGAACACCGGGGAGCTGTTTTTT,CATSLAANTGELFF
TRBJ1-1,TRBD1,TRBV19,.,14,TGTGCCAGTAGCCTTACAGGGGGCTATACTGAAGCTTTCTTT,CASSLTGGYTEAFF
TRBJ1-5,.,TRBV7-7,.,13,TGTGCCAGCAGCTTATCGGTAAATCAGCCCCAGCATTTT,CASSLSVNQPQHF
TRBJ1-3,.,TRBV5-8,.,12,TGCGTACAGGGTGGTCGAGGAAACACCATATATTTT,CVQGGRGNTIYF
TRBJ2-5,.,TRBV12-3/TRBV12-4,.,12,TGTGCCAGCGGCAGTCCTCAAGAGACCCAGTACTTC,CASGSPQETQYF
TRBJ2-7,.,TRBV19,.,13,TGTGCCAGTAGTATGCAGGGTGGATACGAGCAGTACTTC,CASSMQGGYEQYF
TRBJ2-5,.,TRBV6-2/TRBV6-3,.,17,TGTGCCAGCAGCTCATACTCCGGGGTGGGGTACCAAGAGACCCAGTACTTC,CASSSYSGVGYQETQYF